This T cell receptor beta chain was profiled in a study of CD8+CD57+ T cells in acquired aplastic anemia. Across the study: Sorted CD4+ and CD8+ cell DNA averaged 3.2 ug. Study findings and constraints: Over 25 CD8+ CDR3 sequences occurred in both the patients and the controls.

The CDR3 spans 9 amino acids, including both terminal residues. Germline CDR1 and CDR2: SQVTM and ANQGSEA. This clonotype has a handful of counts. What it binds is not known. This is likely a read error, given that the CDR3 carries no conserved phenylalanine or tryptophan at its end. The limits of the CDR3 on the DNA are not certain, so only TCRdb's listed CDR3 is given. TCR beta VDJ and CDR3 profiles were obtained from a genomic DNA template. TCRdb re-called the reads with MiXCR, one entry per CDR3 protein. This table holds 200,000 or so distinct CDR3 sequences, 64% found once. This chain links TRBV29-1 with TRBJ2-5; the table's D call of TRBD1 was not tested on the DNA. The sample consisted of sorted CD4+, CD8+, or CD8+CD57+ T cells (not recorded which) from PBMCs. The sequence was obtained from a human donor with severe aplastic anemia or a healthy control (not recorded which). The CDR3 sequence: CSPSRGLPP.